This T cell receptor (beta chain) was documented in a study of CD8 T cells in Susac syndrome. The germline V gene has CDR1 MNHEY and CDR2 SMNVEV (reference sequence). V dropped 5 bases and J dropped 2 bases, with 12 bases sitting between them. This CDR3 region has 14 residues. The RNA, about 0.45 to 1 ug, was put through reverse transcription using random hexamers. Across 54 Vbeta and 13 Jbeta, immunoSEQ multiplex PCR amplified TCR beta CDR3. TCRdb called the immunoSEQ multiplex PCR reads again in MiXCR, with one record for every CDR3 protein. Of more than 150,000 distinct CDR3 sequences listed, around 94% are singletons. CD8+ and CD4+ blood T cells underwent TCR beta sequencing. Negative isolation was used for CD8+ and CD4+ T cells, and FACS enrichment was applied to TEMRA cells.

J is TRBJ1-1 and V is TRBV27; D ambiguous. Sequencing input: CD4+ T cells from PBMCs. The source of this sequence is a human donor in good health. The CDR3 region is CASSMLRGNTEAFF. As DNA, the CDR3 is TGTGCCAGCAGTATGTTACGGGGAAACACTGAAGCTTTCTTT.